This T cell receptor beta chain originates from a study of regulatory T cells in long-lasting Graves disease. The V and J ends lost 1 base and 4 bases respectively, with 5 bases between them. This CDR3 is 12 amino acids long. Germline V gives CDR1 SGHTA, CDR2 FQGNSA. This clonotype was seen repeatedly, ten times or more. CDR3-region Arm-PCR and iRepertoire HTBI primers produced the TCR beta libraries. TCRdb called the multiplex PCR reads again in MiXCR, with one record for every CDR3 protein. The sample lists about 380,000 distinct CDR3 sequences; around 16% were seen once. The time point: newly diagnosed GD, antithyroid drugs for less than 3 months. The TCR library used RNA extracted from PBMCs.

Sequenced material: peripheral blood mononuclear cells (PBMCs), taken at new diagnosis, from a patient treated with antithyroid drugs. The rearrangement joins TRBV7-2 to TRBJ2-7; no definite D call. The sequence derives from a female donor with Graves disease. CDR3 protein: CASSLVEYEQYF. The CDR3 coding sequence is TGTGCCAGCAGCTTAGTAGAGTACGAGCAGTACTTC.